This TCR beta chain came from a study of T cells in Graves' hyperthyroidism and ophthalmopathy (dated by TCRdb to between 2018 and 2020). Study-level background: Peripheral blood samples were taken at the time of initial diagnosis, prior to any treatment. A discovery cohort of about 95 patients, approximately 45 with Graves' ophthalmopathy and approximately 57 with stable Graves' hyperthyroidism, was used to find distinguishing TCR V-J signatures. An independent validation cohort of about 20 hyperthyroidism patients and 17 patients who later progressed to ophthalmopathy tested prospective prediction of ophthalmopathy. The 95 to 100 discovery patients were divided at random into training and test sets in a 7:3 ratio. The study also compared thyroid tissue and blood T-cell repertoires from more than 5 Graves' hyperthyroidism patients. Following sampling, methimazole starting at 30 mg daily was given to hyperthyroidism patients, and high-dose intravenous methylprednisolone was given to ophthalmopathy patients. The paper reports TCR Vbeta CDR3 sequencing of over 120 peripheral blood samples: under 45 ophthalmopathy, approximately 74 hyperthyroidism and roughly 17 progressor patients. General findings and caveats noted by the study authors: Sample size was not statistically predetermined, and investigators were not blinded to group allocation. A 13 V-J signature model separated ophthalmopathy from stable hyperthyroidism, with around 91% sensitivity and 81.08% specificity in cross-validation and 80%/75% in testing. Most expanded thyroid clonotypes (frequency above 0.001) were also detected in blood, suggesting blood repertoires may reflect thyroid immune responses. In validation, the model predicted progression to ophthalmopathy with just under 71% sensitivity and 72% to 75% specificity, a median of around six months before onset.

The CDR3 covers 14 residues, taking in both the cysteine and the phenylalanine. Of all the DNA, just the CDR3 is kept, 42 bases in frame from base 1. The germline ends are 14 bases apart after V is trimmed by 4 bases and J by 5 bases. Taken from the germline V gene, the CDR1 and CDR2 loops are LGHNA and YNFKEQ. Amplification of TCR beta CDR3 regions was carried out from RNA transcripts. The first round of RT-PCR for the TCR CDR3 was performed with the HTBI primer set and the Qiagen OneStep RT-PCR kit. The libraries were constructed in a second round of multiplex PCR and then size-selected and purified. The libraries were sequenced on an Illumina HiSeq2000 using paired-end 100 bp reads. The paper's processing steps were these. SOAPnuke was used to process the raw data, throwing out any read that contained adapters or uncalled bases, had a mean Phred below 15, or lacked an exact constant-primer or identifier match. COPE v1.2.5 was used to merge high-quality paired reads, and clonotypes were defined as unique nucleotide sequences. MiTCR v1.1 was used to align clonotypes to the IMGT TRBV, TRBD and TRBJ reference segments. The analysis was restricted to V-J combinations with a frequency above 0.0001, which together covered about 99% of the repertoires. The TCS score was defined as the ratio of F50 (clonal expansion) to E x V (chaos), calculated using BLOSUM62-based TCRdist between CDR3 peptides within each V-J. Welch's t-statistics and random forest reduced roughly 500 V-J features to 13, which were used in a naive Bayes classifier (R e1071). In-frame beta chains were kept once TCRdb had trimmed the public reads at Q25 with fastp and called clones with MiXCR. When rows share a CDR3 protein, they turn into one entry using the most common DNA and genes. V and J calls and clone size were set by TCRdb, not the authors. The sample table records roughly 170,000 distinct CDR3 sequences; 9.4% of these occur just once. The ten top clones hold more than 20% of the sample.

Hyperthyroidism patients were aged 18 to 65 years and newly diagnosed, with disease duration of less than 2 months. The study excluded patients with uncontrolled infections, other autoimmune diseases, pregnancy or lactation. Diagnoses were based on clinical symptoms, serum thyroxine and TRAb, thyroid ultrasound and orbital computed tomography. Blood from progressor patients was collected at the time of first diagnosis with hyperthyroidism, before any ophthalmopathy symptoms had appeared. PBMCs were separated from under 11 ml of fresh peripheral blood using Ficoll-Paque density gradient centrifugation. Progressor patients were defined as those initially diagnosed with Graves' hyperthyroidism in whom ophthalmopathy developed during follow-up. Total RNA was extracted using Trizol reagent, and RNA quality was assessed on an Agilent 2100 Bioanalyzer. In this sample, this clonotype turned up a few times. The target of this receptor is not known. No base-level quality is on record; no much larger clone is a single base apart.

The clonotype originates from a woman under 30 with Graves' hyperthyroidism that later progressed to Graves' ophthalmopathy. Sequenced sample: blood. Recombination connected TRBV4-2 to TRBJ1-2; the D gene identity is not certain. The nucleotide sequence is TGTGCCAGCAGCCGGGTCGGCGTCGATTATGGCTACACCTTC. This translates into CASSRVGVDYGYTF.